This TCR beta chain was sequenced during a study of T cells after yellow fever vaccination. At the level of the study: Fractions of limited cellularity were prepared by means of SMART-Seq v4 Ultra Low Input.

Germline loops: CDR1 MNHEY, CDR2 SMNVEV (reference sequence). The CDR3 extends over 17 amino acids. The ends lost 6 bases at V and 2 bases at J; junction bases unmatched: 13. This clonotype came up a few times. The antigen is not known. Synthesis of TCR cDNA relied on 5'RACE template switching, which attached a universal primer site and UMIs. Each CDR3 protein gets one entry after TCRdb re-called the 5' RACE reads with MiXCR. The table records around 150,000 distinct CDR3 sequences, approximately 6.8% of them present only once. Points from the study as a whole: Most primary-vaccination clones recurred post-booster (roughly 96% CD4, 88% CD8). Contaminants from the bulk population, in the form of abundant clonotypes, could be found in FACS-sorted repertoires.

This clonotype was obtained from a young man who received the YFV17D yellow fever vaccine. Sample: CD4+ T cells sorted from PBMCs, taken 5 days after the first yellow fever vaccination. The chain uses TRBV27 and TRBJ2-3; TRBD1 agrees at 8 bases. CDR3 nucleotide sequence: TGTGCCAGCAGAAAGTCGAGGGACAGGCTCAACACAGATACGCAGTATTTT. This sequence encodes CASRKSRDRLNTDTQYF.